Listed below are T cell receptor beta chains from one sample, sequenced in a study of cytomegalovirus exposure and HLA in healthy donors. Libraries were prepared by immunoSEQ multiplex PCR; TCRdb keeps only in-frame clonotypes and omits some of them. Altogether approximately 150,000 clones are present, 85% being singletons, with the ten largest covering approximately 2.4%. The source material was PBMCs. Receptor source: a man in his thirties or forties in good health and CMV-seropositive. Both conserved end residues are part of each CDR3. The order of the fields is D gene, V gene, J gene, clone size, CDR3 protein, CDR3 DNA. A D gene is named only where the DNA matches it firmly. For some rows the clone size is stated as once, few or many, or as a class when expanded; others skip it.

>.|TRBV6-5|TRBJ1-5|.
CASTPGPANGPQHF
TGTGCCAGCACTCCCGGCCCAGCGAATGGGCCCCAGCATTTT
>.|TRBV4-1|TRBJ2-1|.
CASSQEEEGVNEQFF
TGCGCCAGCAGCCAAGAAGAGGAAGGGGTCAATGAGCAGTTCTTC
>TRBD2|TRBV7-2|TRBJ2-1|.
CASSPRGGKQFF
TGTGCCAGCAGCCCCCGGGGGGGGAAGCAGTTCTTC
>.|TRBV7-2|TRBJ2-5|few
CASSLRVGAQETQYF
TGTGCCAGCAGCCTCAGGGTGGGGGCCCAAGAGACCCAGTACTTC
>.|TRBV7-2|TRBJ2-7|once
CASSLADSSYEQYF
TGTGCCAGCAGCTTGGCCGACAGTTCCTACGAGCAGTACTTC
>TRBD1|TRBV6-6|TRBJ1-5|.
CASSRQGSQPQHF
TGTGCCAGCAGTAGACAGGGCTCACAGCCCCAGCATTTT
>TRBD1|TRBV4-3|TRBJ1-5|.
CASSLGQGIQPQHF
TGCGCCAGCAGCCTGGGACAGGGGATACAGCCCCAGCATTTT
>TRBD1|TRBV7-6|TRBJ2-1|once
CASSLAPDRERDNEQFF
TGTGCCAGCAGCTTAGCGCCGGACAGGGAGCGTGACAATGAGCAGTTCTTC
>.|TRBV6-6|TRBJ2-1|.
CASSIPGGGEDEQFF
TGTGCCAGCAGTATCCCTGGCGGGGGCGAGGATGAGCAGTTCTTC
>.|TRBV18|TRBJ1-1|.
CASSPLAGVHTEAFF
TGTGCCAGCTCACCACTTGCAGGGGTGCACACTGAAGCTTTCTTT
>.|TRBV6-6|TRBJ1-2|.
CASRQPGAGYGYTF
TGTGCCAGCAGGCAGCCAGGGGCTGGCTATGGCTACACCTTC
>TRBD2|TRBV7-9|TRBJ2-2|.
CASSHSAGTNTGELFF
TGTGCCAGCAGTCACTCAGCGGGGACGAACACCGGGGAGCTGTTTTTT
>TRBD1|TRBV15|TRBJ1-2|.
CATSRRGTGDGYTF
TGTGCCACCAGCAGACGAGGGACAGGCGATGGCTACACCTTC
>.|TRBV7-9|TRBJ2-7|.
CASSLATGRPYEQYF
TGTGCCAGCAGCTTAGCGACAGGTAGACCCTACGAGCAGTACTTC
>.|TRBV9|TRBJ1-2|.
CASSVAGYGYTF
TGTGCCAGCAGCGTAGCGGGGTATGGCTACACCTTC
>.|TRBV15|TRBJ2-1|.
CATSSGILYNEQFF
TGTGCCACCAGCAGCGGGATTCTTTACAATGAGCAGTTCTTC
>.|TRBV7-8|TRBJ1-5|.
CASSPYTSNQPQHF
TGTGCCAGCAGCCCATACACTAGCAATCAGCCCCAGCATTTT
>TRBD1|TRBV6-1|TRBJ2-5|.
CASRTGGKETQYF
TGTGCCAGCCGGACAGGGGGTAAAGAGACCCAGTACTTC
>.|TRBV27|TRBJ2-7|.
CASSLQGGSYEQYF
TGTGCCAGCAGTTTACAGGGGGGCTCCTACGAGCAGTACTTC
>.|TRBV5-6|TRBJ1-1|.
CASSLGQMNTEAFF
TGTGCCAGCAGCTTGGGCCAGATGAACACTGAAGCTTTCTTT
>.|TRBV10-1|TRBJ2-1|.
CASSENSDEQFF
TGCGCCAGCAGTGAGAATAGCGATGAGCAGTTCTTC